The 30 T cell receptor beta chains below all came from one sample that was sequenced in a study of CD8+CD57+ T cells in acquired aplastic anemia (dated by TCRdb to between 2018 and 2020). TCRdb names Illumina HiSeq 2000 as the instrument used. Genomic DNA was used as template for profiling of TCR beta VDJ combinations and CDR3 sequences. In TCRdb, the public reads were trimmed at Q25 with fastp and aligned with MiXCR, with productive beta chains retained. Merged by CDR3 protein, the rows form single entries marked with the most common genes and DNA. The sample table contains 100,000 to 150,000 distinct CDR3 sequences; only one count was recorded for almost 40% of them. Around 2.5% of the sample belongs to the ten largest clones. Expansion of CD8+CD57+ cells had been shown by flow cytometry in the patients chosen for sequencing. The specimen was sorted CD4+, CD8+, or CD8+CD57+ T cells (not recorded which) from PBMCs. The receptors derive from a human donor with aplastic anemia.

This clonotype was picked up a small number of times. The chain employs TRBV24-1 and TRBJ1-5; no clear D. The CDR3 runs 14 residues. The germline gives CDR1 KGHDR, CDR2 SFDVKD. Trimming took 6 bases from V and 2 from J, leaving 10 bases between them. The CDR3 loop reads CATSSGSGNQPQHF. The CDR3 nucleotides are TGTGCCACCAGTAGTGGGTCGGGCAATCAGCCCCAGCATTTT.

Worth noting for this clonotype: A much larger clonotype is one base distant, so this may be a read error. V and J are TRBV7-8 and TRBJ1-4, with 8 positions matching TRBD1. CDR1 is SGHVS, CDR2 FQNEAQ, per germline. CDR3 length: 16 residues. The CDR3 coding sequence is TGTGCCAGCAGCTCCGACAGGGGAGGCGGTAATGAAAAACCGTTTTTT. This sequence encodes CASSSDRGGGNEKPFF.

There are a few counts of this clonotype. J is TRBJ1-5 and V is TRBV7-8, with no clear D. CDR1 is SGHVS, CDR2 FQNEAQ, per germline. The CDR3 sequence is 16 residues long. The V end lost 5 bases, the J end lost 0 bases, and 14 bases lay between the germline ends. CDR3 protein: CASSRAQRYSNQPQHF. DNA for the CDR3: TGTGCCAGCAGCAGGGCACAGAGATATAGCAATCAGCCCCAGCATTTT.

This chain links TRBV15 with TRBJ2-3, with D maybe TRBD2 (5 bases). The CDR3 is made up of 14 amino acids. The germline V and J ends were trimmed by 5 bases and 4 bases, with 13 bases remaining between them. Germline CDR1 and CDR2: LNHNV and YYDKDF (reference sequence). The CDR3 DNA reads as TGTGCCACCAGCCTTCGGAGGTTCGCAGATACGCAGTATTTT. Amino acids: CATSLRRFADTQYF.

The genes are TRBV20-1 and TRBJ1-2, with TRBD1 matching 8 bases. After removal of 6 bases from V and 4 bases from J, the junction contained 13 bases not matched to a gene. The length of the CDR3 is 15 residues. CDR1 and CDR2 (germline): DFQATT, SNEGSKA (reference sequence). The CDR3 spells CSANTGQGLRYGYTF. The CDR3 DNA is TGCAGTGCCAACACCGGACAGGGACTCCGCTATGGCTACACCTTC.

This clonotype was found many times. This chain connects TRBV5-1 to TRBJ1-1; possible D gene TRBD1, 6 bases. Germline V lookup: CDR1 SGHRS, CDR2 YFSETQ. Trimming pared 4 bases from V and 3 bases from J, leaving 13 bases between. The length of the CDR3 is 14 residues. The CDR3 DNA reads as TGCGCCAGCAGCATCAGGGGAGGGGACACTGAAGCTTTCTTT. As protein: CASSIRGGDTEAFF.

This clonotype appeared many times. The chain combines TRBV24-1 with TRBJ2-3, with a tentative D call TRBD1 (6 bases). V lost 4 bases, J lost 5 bases, and 18 bases lay in between. The CDR3 consists of 16 residues. The germline V gene has CDR1 KGHDR and CDR2 SFDVKD. The CDR3 sequence is CATSDLSITGRDTQYF. The CDR3 DNA reads as TGTGCCACCAGTGACCTGAGTATTACAGGGAGAGATACGCAGTATTTT.

This clonotype was seen many times. CDR3 sequence reads: CATSDRGVAGNTIYF. The CDR3 DNA is TGTGCCACCAGTGATCGGGGGGTTGCTGGAAACACCATATATTTT. The V gene is TRBV24-1, the J gene TRBJ1-3; weak D call: TRBD1 (5 bases). CDR1 is KGHDR, CDR2 SFDVKD, per germline. The CDR3 is made up of 15 amino acids. V was clipped by 3 bases and J by 2 bases, with 10 bases between them.

There are a few counts of this clonotype. V gene TRBV20-1 combines with J gene TRBJ1-4; 9 bases align to TRBD1. Germline CDR1 DFQATT, CDR2 SNEGSKA (reference sequence). The CDR3 extends over 12 amino acids. CDR3 DNA: TGCTGTCCGGGACAGGGAGGAGAAAAACTGTTTTTT. Translation: CCPGQGGEKLFF.

This clonotype occurred once. This sequence may be a read error, since a much larger clone differs from it by one base. The chain recombines TRBV5-6 with TRBJ2-5; D remains ambiguous. The CDR3 runs to 14 residues. From germline, CDR1 is SGHDT and CDR2 YYEEEE. CDR3 sequence (DNA): TGTGCCAGCAGCTTGGCGGCGCGTCAAGAGACCCAGTGCTTC. Translated, it gives CASSLAARQETQCF.

By sample fraction, this clonotype is medium-sized. The chain has TRBV2 and TRBJ2-7; D may be TRBD1 or TRBD2 (5 bases each). In germline, CDR1 is SNHLY, CDR2 FYNNEI. This CDR3 is built from 11 residues. V lost 6 bases to trimming and J lost 9 bases, with 12 bases between them. The CDR3 DNA reads TGTGCCAGCAGGGGGGACGGAACGCAGTACTTC. It is translated as CASRGDGTQYF.

This clonotype showed up many times. The CDR3 bases are TGCGCCAGCAGCTTCGAGACAGACTATGGCTACACCTTC. Amino acid sequence: CASSFETDYGYTF. V usage is TRBV5-1 and J usage is TRBJ1-2, with a possible D match to TRBD1 (5 bases). The ends were cut back, 2 bases at V and 3 bases at J, with 8 bases in the middle. Germline assignment: CDR1 SGHRS and CDR2 YFSETQ. The CDR3 loop spans 13 amino acids.

This clonotype was recorded at least ten times. V gene TRBV11-1 combines with J gene TRBJ2-1; 7 bases are a match to TRBD1. The CDR3 contains 15 residues. The V gene end was trimmed by 1 base and the J gene end by 10 bases; junction bases not matched to a gene: 10. Germline V gene sequence: CDR1 SGHAT, CDR2 FQDESV (reference sequence). CDR3 sequence (DNA): TGTGCCAGCAGCTTAGTGGGACAGAGGTTCGTAGAGCAGTTCTTC. It codes for CASSLVGQRFVEQFF.

The sample holds many counts of this clonotype. The genes are TRBV5-1 and TRBJ2-3; 9 positions agree with TRBD2. The CDR3 has 16 residues. The junction had 6 bases not matched to a gene; V was cut back by 0 bases and J by 4 bases. Germline V CDR1 and CDR2: SGHRS, YFSETQ. CDR3 bases: TGCGCCAGCAGCTTGGACTTGAGCGGGGGGTCAGATACGCAGTATTTT. Encoded protein: CASSLDLSGGSDTQYF.

The J gene is TRBJ1-2, the V gene TRBV19, with 10 nucleotides matching TRBD1. The CDR3 has 13 amino acids. Germline CDR1 LNHDA, CDR2 SQIVND (reference sequence). After removal of 5 bases from V and 12 bases from J, the junction contained 9 bases not matched to a gene. The CDR3 region is CASSSGQGVGNTF. Here the CDR3 DNA reads TGTGCCAGTAGTTCCGGACAGGGGGTAGGAAACACCTTC.

This chain connects TRBV25-1 to TRBJ1-5, with a possible D match to TRBD1 (5 bases). From germline, CDR1 is MGHDK and CDR2 SYGVNS. The CDR3 spans 15 residues. Between the trimmed V and J ends, which lost 3 bases and 4 bases, there was a span of 13 bases. DNA of the CDR3: TGTGCCAGCAGTGACGGTGGGGGGGGAAATCAGCCCCAGCATTTT. Translating gives CASSDGGGGNQPQHF.

A note on this clonotype: This sequence may be a read error, since a much larger clone differs from it by one base. This chain links TRBV19 with TRBJ1-5, with TRBD1 identical over 9 bases. The CDR3 spans 18 residues. The trim removed 7 bases at V and 2 bases at J, leaving 15 bases unmatched. Germline CDR1 LNHDA, CDR2 SQIVND (reference sequence). The CDR3 sequence is CASTYSGWGTGCNQPQHF. The CDR3 DNA sequence: TGTGCCAGTACTTACTCTGGTTGGGGGACAGGGTGCAATCAGCCCCAGCATTTT.

The V call is TRBV6-1, the J call TRBJ1-2; weak D call: TRBD1 (6 bases). Looked up from germline, CDR1 is MNHNS and CDR2 is SASEGT. Between the trimmed V and J ends, which lost 7 bases and 0 bases, there was a span of 15 bases. CDR3 length: 15 amino acids. CDR3 protein: CASTYPRTANYGYTF. Written as DNA, the CDR3 is TGTGCCAGCACCTACCCAAGGACAGCTAACTATGGCTACACCTTC.

This clonotype was counted many times. The chain combines TRBV7-2 with TRBJ2-3, with no clear D. The CDR3 length is 12 residues. Trimming removed 8 bases from V and 3 bases from J, with 9 bases in between. CDR1 and CDR2 from the germline V gene are SGHTA and FQGNSA. In DNA, the CDR3 is TGTGCCAGCGCCCTCGGAACAGATACGCAGTATTTT. This codes for CASALGTDTQYF.

This sequence joins TRBV29-1 and TRBJ1-1, with D tentatively TRBD1 (5 bases). This CDR3 is built from 12 residues. Trimming took off 2 bases at V and 3 bases at J, with 7 bases between the two ends. Per the germline V gene, CDR1 is SQVTM and CDR2 is ANQGSEA. DNA for the CDR3: TGCAGCGTTGAAAGGGGTTACACTGAAGCTTTCTTT. Translating it yields CSVERGYTEAFF.

In its sample, this clonotype was seen a few times. This chain uses TRBV24-1 with TRBJ1-5; D gene unclear. Germline loops: CDR1 KGHDR, CDR2 SFDVKD. V gave up 1 base and J gave up 1 base, with 4 bases separating them. The CDR3 length is 14 residues. CDR3 region: CATSDFMSNQPQHF. The DNA for the CDR3 is TGTGCCACCAGTGATTTCATGAGCAATCAGCCCCAGCATTTT.

The chain combines TRBV6-1 with TRBJ2-5; D is unclear. Germline assignment: CDR1 MNHNS and CDR2 SASEGT. CDR3 size: 15 residues. Deletions cut 7 bases from V and 0 bases from J, with 15 bases between. CDR3 loop: CASNEDPFYQETQYF. The CDR3 DNA reads TGTGCCAGCAATGAGGACCCGTTTTACCAAGAGACCCAGTACTTC.

A note on this clonotype: This may be a read error: a much more frequent sequence differs by one nucleotide. The gene calls are TRBV12-3 or TRBV12-4 and TRBJ1-1, with a weak D call TRBD1 (5 bases). The length of the CDR3 is 10 residues. The CDR3 reads CAKGRTEAFF. The CDR3 DNA reads as TGTGCGAAGGGGAGGACTGAAGCTTTCTTT.

This clonotype has ten or more counts. The chain is built from TRBV7-2 and TRBJ2-1; D uncertain. Per the germline V gene, CDR1 is SGHTA and CDR2 is FQGNSA. Between the trimmed V and J ends, which lost 6 bases and 4 bases, there was a span of 4 bases. This CDR3 is built from 11 residues. The CDR3 DNA follows: TGTGCCAGCAGAGTTTACAATGAGCAGTTCTTC. It encodes CASRVYNEQFF. Full variable domain (outside the CDR3, taken from reference TRBV7-2 and TRBJ2-1): GAGVSQSPSNKVTEKGKDVELRCDPISGHTALYWYRQSLGQGLEFLIYFQGNSAPDKSGLPSDRFSAERTGGSVSTLTIQRTQQEDSAVYLCASRVYNEQFFGPGTRLTVL.

This chain joins TRBV12-3 or TRBV12-4 and TRBJ1-1, with a possible D match to TRBD1 (6 bases). The CDR3 extends over 14 amino acids. V lost 6 bases and J lost 3, with 14 bases in between. CDR3 DNA sequence: TGTGCCAGCAGGGGGGGGCCTTTTTACACTGAAGCTTTCTTT. As protein: CASRGGPFYTEAFF.

The gene calls are TRBV15 and TRBJ1-6, with D unresolved. The CDR3 loop spans 14 amino acids. Germline loops: CDR1 LNHNV, CDR2 YYDKDF (reference sequence). The germline V and J ends were trimmed by 0 bases and 7 bases, with 7 bases remaining between them. CDR3 DNA sequence: TGTGCCACCAGCAGAGATCTGGGGAATTCACCCCTCCACTTT. This sequence encodes CATSRDLGNSPLHF.

This clonotype has ten or more counts. This sequence joins TRBV10-1 and TRBJ2-3; possibly TRBD2 for D (5 bases). Germline V CDR1 and CDR2: WNHNN, SYGVQD (reference sequence). This CDR3 region has 14 residues. The ends were cut back, 8 bases at V and 3 bases at J, with 15 bases in the middle. The CDR3 sequence: CASGPGLRTDTQYF. In nucleotides, the CDR3 is TGCGCCAGCGGGCCAGGACTCAGGACAGATACGCAGTATTTT.

The chain recombines TRBV2 with TRBJ2-1, with TRBD1 matching over 10 bases. The ends lost 4 bases at V and 6 bases at J; junction bases unmatched: 15. Germline V gene data show CDR1 as SNHLY and CDR2 as FYNNEI. The CDR3 loop spans 18 amino acids. Written as DNA, the CDR3 is TGTGCCAGCAGTGCCACCGCCTCTCGGGACAGGGGCTCCAATGAGCAGTTCTTC. It yields the protein CASSATASRDRGSNEQFF.

This clonotype has a count of ten or more. The chain joins TRBV10-3 to TRBJ1-2, with D possibly matching TRBD1 (5 bases). The germline V gene encodes CDR1 ENHRY and CDR2 SYGVKD. V was clipped by 0 bases and J by 4 bases, with 9 bases between them. The CDR3 covers 14 residues. This chain's CDR3 is CAISESKGSYGYTF. In DNA, the CDR3 is TGTGCCATCAGTGAGTCAAAGGGGTCCTATGGCTACACCTTC.

This rearrangement joins TRBV20-1 to TRBJ2-5; 8 bases map to TRBD2. The CDR3 length is 15 residues. The V segment lost 0 bases and the J segment 5 bases; nucleotides outside the gene matches: 8. CDR1 is DFQATT, CDR2 SNEGSKA, per germline (reference sequence). CDR3 in DNA: TGCAGTGCTAGAGAGGGAGCGGGAGTGATGGAGACCCAGTACTTC. Translation gives CSAREGAGVMETQYF.